Each of the 25 T cell receptor beta chains below was sequenced from the same sample in a study of T cells after yellow fever vaccination. TCRdb re-derived calls from the 5' RACE reads in MiXCR, one entry per CDR3 protein. Of about 300,000 distinct CDR3 sequences in the sample, roughly 7% were seen once. The material sequenced was PBMCs, taken about 41 days after the first yellow fever vaccination. These receptors came from a man between 18 and 35 years old who received the YFV17D yellow fever vaccine.

This clonotype has more than one count but fewer than ten. The chain carries TRBV18 and TRBJ2-4, with D possibly TRBD2 on 6 matching bases. Per the germline V gene, CDR1 is KGHSH and CDR2 is LQKENI. The V gene lost 3 bases and the J gene lost 8 bases, with 8 bases spanning the gap. CDR3 length: 12 amino acids. DNA for the CDR3: TGTGCCAGCTCACCCGGCGGGGACATTCAGTACTTC. It translates to CASSPGGDIQYF. Variable domain in full (rest from reference TRBV18 and TRBJ2-4): NAGVMQNPRHLVRRRGQEARLRCSPMKGHSHVYWYRQLPEEGLKFMVYLQKENIIDESGMPKERFSAEFPKEGPSILRIQQVVRGDSAAYFCASSPGGDIQYFGAGTRLSVL.

The gene calls are TRBV6-1 and TRBJ2-1; D is undetermined. V was cut by 6 bases and J by 1 base, with 13 bases left in between. Germline V gene lookup returns CDR1 MNHNS and CDR2 SASEGT. This CDR3 region has 15 residues. The CDR3 reads CASRRVVWSYNEQFF. CDR3 nucleotides: TGTGCCAGCAGGAGAGTGGTCTGGTCCTACAATGAGCAGTTCTTC.

The chain combines TRBV5-8 with TRBJ2-4; no firm D call. The CDR3 extends over 16 amino acids. The V gene's germline CDR1 is SGHTS and CDR2 YDEGEE. V was cut by 0 bases and J by 2 bases, with 12 bases left in between. CDR3 loop: CASSLGSGSTKNIQYF. DNA for the CDR3: TGTGCCAGCAGCTTGGGTTCGGGCAGCACCAAAAACATTCAGTACTTC.

The chain uses TRBV7-6 and TRBJ2-2; D is unclear. This CDR3 region has 13 residues. The germline V gene has CDR1 SGHVS and CDR2 FNYEAQ. Trimming removed 8 bases from V and 1 base from J, with 8 bases in between. The CDR3 loop is CASGQMNTGELFF. CDR3 in DNA: TGTGCCAGCGGGCAGATGAACACCGGGGAGCTGTTTTTT.

This clonotype has just a few counts. The V gene is TRBV29-1, the J gene TRBJ2-2, with D possibly called TRBD1 or TRBD2 (6 bases each). This CDR3 spans 15 amino acids. Germline-derived CDR1 and CDR2 are SQVTM and ANQGSEA. V was pared by 5 bases and J by 0 bases, with 13 bases between. The CDR3 sequence is CSVYRRDTNTGELFF. In DNA, the CDR3 is TGCAGCGTTTACCGGCGGGACACGAACACCGGGGAGCTGTTTTTT.

V gene TRBV5-1 combines with J gene TRBJ2-5; 10 bases agree with TRBD2. Trimming at V came to 0 bases and at J to 3 bases, leaving 5 bases not matched to a gene. The CDR3 sequence is 16 residues long. Germline assignment: CDR1 SGHRS and CDR2 YFSETQ. The DNA for the CDR3 is TGCGCCAGCAGCTTGGGGCTTCTAGCGGGGGAAGAGACCCAGTACTTC. This codes for CASSLGLLAGEETQYF.

There are many counts of this clonotype. This chain uses TRBV7-8 with TRBJ1-2, with unresolved D. CDR3 size: 12 residues. Germline V gene sequence: CDR1 SGHVS, CDR2 FQNEAQ. Deletions cut 0 bases from V and 4 bases from J, with 3 bases between. DNA of the CDR3: TGTGCCAGCAGCTTAGCGACCTATGGCTACACCTTC. Amino acid sequence: CASSLATYGYTF.

A few counts support this clonotype. The chain recombines TRBV19 with TRBJ2-1; possible D gene TRBD2, 6 bases. Trimming pared 7 bases from V and 10 bases from J, leaving 23 bases between. CDR1 and CDR2 from the germline V gene are LNHDA and SQIVND (reference sequence). The CDR3 runs to 15 residues. The CDR3 protein is CASNRSPGGMGEQFF. CDR3 DNA: TGTGCCAGTAATCGTTCCCCCGGCGGGATGGGCGAGCAGTTCTTC.

The V gene is TRBV5-5, the J gene TRBJ2-1, with D perhaps TRBD1 or TRBD2 (5 bases each). The germline CDR1 and CDR2 sequences are SGHKS and YYEKEE (reference sequence). The germline V and J ends were trimmed by 1 base and 5 bases, with 16 bases remaining between them. The CDR3 is 16 amino acids. The CDR3 nucleotides are TGTGCCAGCAGCTTGATTGAGGGGTTATGGAACAATGAGCAGTTCTTC. Its translation: CASSLIEGLWNNEQFF. Based on the CDR3 plus reference TRBV5-5 and TRBJ2-1, the full variable domain is DAGVTQSPTHLIKTRGQQVTLRCSPISGHKSVSWYQQVLGQGPQFIFQYYEKEERGRGNFPDRFSARQFPNYSSELNVNALLLGDSALYLCASSLIEGLWNNEQFFGPGTRLTVL.

The chain carries TRBV3-1 and TRBJ2-3, with 9 bases that match TRBD2. The germline V gene encodes CDR1 LGHDT and CDR2 YNNKEL (reference sequence). The CDR3 extends over 17 amino acids. V gave up 1 base and J gave up 4 bases; unmatched junction bases: 9. This chain's CDR3 is CASSQVQRGAGADTQYF. The CDR3 DNA is TGTGCCAGCAGCCAAGTCCAGCGGGGGGCCGGTGCAGATACGCAGTATTTT.

The sample holds a few counts of this clonotype. The V gene is TRBV12-3 or TRBV12-4, the J gene TRBJ1-4; 7 nucleotides agree with TRBD1. The junction had 9 bases not matched to a gene; V was cut back by 6 bases and J by 8 bases. CDR3 length: 14 amino acids. The CDR3 loop reads CASRMTGREEKLFF. The CDR3, as DNA: TGTGCCAGCAGGATGACAGGGCGAGAGGAAAAACTGTTTTTT.

In this sample, this clonotype turned up a few times. J is TRBJ2-7 and V is TRBV2; weak D call: TRBD1 (5 bases). CDR1 and CDR2 (germline): SNHLY, FYNNEI. V dropped 1 base and J dropped 6 bases, with 7 bases sitting between them. The CDR3 runs 12 residues. The CDR3 sequence: CASSEEGREQYF. In nucleotides, the CDR3 is TGTGCCAGCAGTGAAGAGGGGCGCGAGCAGTACTTC.

This clonotype has a handful of counts. This chain connects TRBV4-3 to TRBJ2-5; no firm D call. V lost 2 bases and J 5 bases, leaving 9 bases between the germline ends. CDR1 and CDR2 (germline): LGHNA, YSLEER. The CDR3 has 13 amino acids. In DNA, the CDR3 is TGCGCCAGCAGCCAACGCAGGTTTGAGACCCAGTACTTC. Protein: CASSQRRFETQYF.

In its sample, this clonotype was seen a few times. The genes are TRBV4-1 and TRBJ2-5, with 12 bases identical to TRBD1. The trim removed 5 bases at V and 8 bases at J, leaving 6 bases unmatched. CDR3 size: 14 residues. CDR1 is MGHRA, CDR2 YSYEKL, per germline. The CDR3 sequence: CASSSGQGAETQYF. CDR3 sequence (DNA): TGCGCCAGCAGCTCGGGACAGGGGGCCGAAACCCAGTACTTC.

This clonotype was counted only a few times. The rearrangement uses TRBV29-1 and TRBJ2-3, with D hard to call. Germline lookup yields CDR1 SQVTM and CDR2 ANQGSEA. V dropped 0 bases and J dropped 6 bases, with 10 bases sitting between them. This CDR3 contains 13 residues. This CDR3 reads CSVEDPLADTQYF. CDR3 DNA sequence: TGCAGCGTTGAAGACCCCCTCGCCGATACGCAGTATTTT.

This clonotype was seen ten or more times. The chain carries TRBV7-8 and TRBJ1-4; D is unresolved. V lost 5 bases, J lost 3 bases, and 22 bases lay in between. CDR3 length: 18 amino acids. In germline, CDR1 is SGHVS, CDR2 FQNEAQ. DNA for the CDR3: TGTGCCAGCAGCCCGTCGTGGAGGGAGAACCCTCCTAATGAAAAACTGTTTTTT. This encodes CASSPSWRENPPNEKLFF.

The V gene is TRBV5-1, the J gene TRBJ2-3; 8 bases map to TRBD2. The germline CDR1 and CDR2 sequences are SGHRS and YFSETQ. V gave up 3 bases and J gave up 0 bases; unmatched junction bases: 3. This CDR3 is built from 15 residues. The CDR3 spells CASSSVAGSTDTQYF. The CDR3 DNA is TGCGCCAGCAGCTCAGTAGCGGGGAGCACAGATACGCAGTATTTT.

This clonotype was counted a few times. This rearrangement joins TRBV10-3 to TRBJ2-7, with D perhaps TRBD1 or TRBD2 (5 bases each). The CDR3 has 15 amino acids. CDR1 ENHRY and CDR2 SYGVKD come from the germline V gene. V dropped 6 bases and J dropped 3 bases, with 18 bases sitting between them. The CDR3 DNA reads TGTGCCATCAGGAATCCCGGGGACGGTAACTACGAGCAGTACTTC. Its translation is CAIRNPGDGNYEQYF.

This clonotype was observed a handful of times. V usage is TRBV19 and J usage is TRBJ2-5; 7 positions match TRBD2. The CDR3 runs to 16 residues. The germline gives CDR1 LNHDA, CDR2 SQIVND (reference sequence). After removal of 3 bases from V and 5 bases from J, the junction contained 12 bases not matched to a gene. CDR3 DNA sequence: TGTGCCAGTAGTATTTTGAGCCCCGGGGGAGGGGAGACCCAGTACTTC. This gives the protein CASSILSPGGGETQYF.

This clonotype has more than one count but fewer than ten. The V call is TRBV4-3, the J call TRBJ2-3; no clear D gene. V lost 4 bases to trimming and J lost 10 bases, with 18 bases between them. The germline V gene encodes CDR1 LGHNA and CDR2 YSLEER. There are 14 residues in the CDR3. The CDR3 nucleotides read TGCGCCAGCAGCCCCCGTATTGGAGTTATCCCGCAGTATTTT. Its protein product is CASSPRIGVIPQYF.

This clonotype was observed a few times. The chain carries TRBV5-5 and TRBJ2-3; TRBD2 matches at 9 bases. V gave up 4 bases and J gave up 10 bases; unmatched junction bases: 13. The CDR3 contains 15 residues. The germline CDR1 and CDR2 sequences are SGHKS and YYEKEE (reference sequence). The CDR3 protein is CASSHVGGGASPQYF. The CDR3 DNA is TGTGCCAGCAGCCACGTTGGCGGGGGGGCGTCTCCGCAGTATTTT. Complete variable domain (other parts from reference TRBV5-5 and TRBJ2-3): DAGVTQSPTHLIKTRGQQVTLRCSPISGHKSVSWYQQVLGQGPQFIFQYYEKEERGRGNFPDRFSARQFPNYSSELNVNALLLGDSALYLCASSHVGGGASPQYFGPGTRLTVL.

The V and J genes are TRBV27 and TRBJ2-3, with TRBD2 matching 13 bases. The CDR3 contains 15 residues. Germline-derived CDR1 and CDR2 are MNHEY and SMNVEV (reference sequence). Trimming cost V 4 bases and J 14 bases; bases outside gene matches: 12. CDR3 coding DNA: TGTGCCAGCAGTTCCATGACTAGCGGGGGGCCCCCTGGGTATTTT. Translated, it gives CASSSMTSGGPPGYF.

The chain is built from TRBV18 and TRBJ2-7; D remains unclear. From germline, CDR1 is KGHSH and CDR2 LQKENI. This CDR3 has 13 residues. V lost 3 bases, J lost 2 bases, and 8 bases lay in between. CDR3 sequence: CASSPVGTYEQYV. The CDR3 DNA reads TGTGCCAGCTCACCGGTCGGAACCTACGAGCAGTACGTC.

This clonotype was counted ten times or more. One end of the junction fails to match germline, which may point to a read error. The chain combines TRBV12-3 or TRBV12-4 with TRBJ2-1; TRBD2 matches at 7 bases. This CDR3 is built from 11 residues. CDR3 sequence: CASSLSGGVTF. Written as DNA, the CDR3 is TGTGCCAGCAGTTTAAGTGGGGGGGTTACCTTC.

The chain employs TRBV20-1 and TRBJ2-7; 7 bases line up with TRBD1. This CDR3 is 13 amino acids long. V was clipped by 6 bases and J by 0 bases; unmatched bases: 5. Germline V gives CDR1 DFQATT, CDR2 SNEGSKA (reference sequence). The CDR3 coding sequence is TGCAGTGCCACCCGGGACAGCTCCTACGAGCAGTACGTC. It specifies CSATRDSSYEQYV.